This T cell receptor beta chain was retrieved from a study of Ad26.COV2.S vaccination and SARS-CoV-2 variants. The data were produced by immunoSEQ multiplex PCR, yet TCRdb's version contains in-frame clones alone and is incomplete. The table records approximately 410,000 clones, 92% of them present only once. This CDR3 is built from 13 residues. Trimming took 3 bases from V and 5 from J, leaving 10 bases between them. Germline values: CDR1 LNHDA, CDR2 SQIVND (reference sequence). The treatment: 15 to 20 received Ad26.COV2.S at low or high dose, single or two shots; about 5 received placebo; per-sample allocation not given. Collection of the samples took place on day 63 after the first injection of vaccine or placebo.

This specimen consisted of peripheral blood, obtained in a trial of Ad26.COV2.S vaccine versus placebo. V gene TRBV19 combines with J gene TRBJ1-1; a weak D match, TRBD1 (5 bases). The clonotype was recovered from a person between 18 and 59 years old who received the Ad26.COV2.S COVID-19 vaccine or a placebo. The CDR3 coding sequence is TGTGCCAGTAGTATCAAGAGGGGTACTGAAGCTTTCTTT. It specifies CASSIKRGTEAFF.